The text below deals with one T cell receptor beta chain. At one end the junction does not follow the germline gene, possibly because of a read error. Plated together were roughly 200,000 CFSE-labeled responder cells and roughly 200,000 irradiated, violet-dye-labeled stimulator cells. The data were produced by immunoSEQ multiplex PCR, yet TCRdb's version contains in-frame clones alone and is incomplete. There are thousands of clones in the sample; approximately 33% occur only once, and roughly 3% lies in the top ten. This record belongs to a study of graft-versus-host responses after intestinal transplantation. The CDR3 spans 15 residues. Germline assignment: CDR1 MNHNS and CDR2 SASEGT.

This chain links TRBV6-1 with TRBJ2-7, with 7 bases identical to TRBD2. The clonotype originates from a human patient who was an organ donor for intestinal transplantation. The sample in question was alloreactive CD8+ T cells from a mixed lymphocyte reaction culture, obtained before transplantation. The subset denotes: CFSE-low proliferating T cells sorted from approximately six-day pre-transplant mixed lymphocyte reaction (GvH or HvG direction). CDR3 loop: CASREPSGFPYEQYF. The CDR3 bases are TGTGCCAGCCGTGAGCCTAGCGGTTTCCCCTACGAGCAGTACTTC.